This T cell receptor (beta chain) was sequenced during a study of cytomegalovirus exposure and HLA in healthy donors. PCR amplification relied on 60 Vbeta primers (plus 13 Jbeta primers). Sequencing was performed with immunoSEQ multiplex PCR; in TCRdb, only in-frame clones are kept and a portion is missing. The clone table shows about 190,000 clones, with the ten largest holding around 0.95%. The CDR3 consists of 19 residues. CDR1 and CDR2 (germline): SGHNT, YYREEE (reference sequence). V was pared by 0 bases and J by 1 base, with 13 bases of the junction left unmatched. Comments on this clone: What it recognizes is unknown.

General study points: Through in vitro validation, three CMV-associated chains were shown to be specific for CMV antigens.

This sequence joins TRBV5-4 and TRBJ2-1, with 7 bases fitting TRBD2. The sequence was obtained from a woman in her twenties or thirties in good health and CMV-seropositive. Sample: PBMCs. CDR3: CASSLGTTRGLPSYNEQFF. CDR3 DNA: TGTGCCAGCAGCTTGGGAACTACCCGGGGACTACCGTCCTACAATGAGCAGTTCTTC.